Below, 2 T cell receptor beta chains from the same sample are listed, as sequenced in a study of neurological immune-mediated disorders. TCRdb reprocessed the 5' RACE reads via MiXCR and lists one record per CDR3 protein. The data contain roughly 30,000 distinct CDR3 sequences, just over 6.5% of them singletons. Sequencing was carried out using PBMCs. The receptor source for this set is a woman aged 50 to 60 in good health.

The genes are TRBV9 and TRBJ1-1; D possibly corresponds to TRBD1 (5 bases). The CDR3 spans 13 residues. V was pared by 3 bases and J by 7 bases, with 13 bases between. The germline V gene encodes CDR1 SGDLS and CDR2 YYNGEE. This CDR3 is CASSARGRNEAFF. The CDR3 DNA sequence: TGTGCCAGCAGCGCAAGGGGCAGGAATGAAGCTTTCTTT. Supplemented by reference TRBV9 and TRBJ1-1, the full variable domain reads DSGVTQTPKHLITATGQRVTLRCSPRSGDLSVYWYQQSLDQGLQFLIQYYNGEERAKGNILERFSAQQFPDLHSELNLSSLELGDSALYFCASSARGRNEAFFGQGTRLTVV.

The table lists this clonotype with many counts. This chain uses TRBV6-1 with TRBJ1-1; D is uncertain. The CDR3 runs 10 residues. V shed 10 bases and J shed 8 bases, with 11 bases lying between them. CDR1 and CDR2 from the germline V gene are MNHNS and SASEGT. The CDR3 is CATHRHEAFF. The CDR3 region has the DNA TGTGCCACCCACCGGCACGAAGCTTTCTTT.